This T cell receptor beta chain was captured in a study of OX40 agonist ivuxolimab in advanced cancers. Study overall: Patients were dosed with the agonistic anti-OX40 (CD134) antibody ivuxolimab.

Libraries were prepared by immunoSEQ multiplex PCR; TCRdb keeps only in-frame clonotypes and omits some of them. Of more than 45,000 clones listed, about 81% are singletons. Losses at the gene ends were 0 bases for V and 5 bases for J; bases not matched to a gene: 2. The CDR3 is 13 residues long. Germline CDR1 is GTSNPN and CDR2 is SVGIG (reference sequence). Patients were ruled out by autoimmune disease history or systemic immunosuppression. This specimen was CD4+ or CD8+ T cells sorted from blood, taken in a trial of the OX40 agonist ivuxolimab. The chain is built from TRBV30 and TRBJ2-5; 8 bases are a match to TRBD1. The origin of this receptor is an adult with an advanced solid tumor such as melanoma, head and neck, liver or kidney cancer. CDR3 protein: CAWSVRGLETQYF. The CDR3, as DNA: TGTGCCTGGAGTGTCAGGGGGCTTGAGACCCAGTACTTC. Together with reference TRBV30 and TRBJ2-5, the CDR3 gives the full variable domain: SQTIHQWPATLVQPVGSPLSLECTVEGTSNPNLYWYRQAAGRGLQLLFYSVGIGQISSEVPQNLSASRPQDRQFILSSKKLLLSDSGFYLCAWSVRGLETQYFGPGTRLLVL.